This T cell receptor (beta chain) comes out of a study of blood T cell repertoires in COVID-19. Study as a whole: From the United States, Italy and Spain came samples of acute and convalescent COVID-19. T cells, B-cell-depleted T cells, or PBMCs supplied cDNA or gDNA.

Per the authors' pipeline: It was from reference gene primer amplification that nucleated cell counts were estimated. Measured with immunoSEQ multiplex PCR; TCRdb has only the in-frame clones, and not every one. That table supplies the V and J calls and clone size; D and trimming were determined from the DNA. The top ten clones hold around 5% of a sample with about 240,000 clones, roughly 80% of them seen once. This receptor was taken from a woman aged 65 to 85 with acute or convalescent COVID-19. Sequenced sample: peripheral blood.

The CDR3: CASSTGQGFTREQFF. DNA of the CDR3: TGTGCCAGCAGCACGGGACAGGGTTTTACAAGGGAGCAGTTCTTC. The V gene is TRBV13, the J gene TRBJ2-1; the match to TRBD1 covers 9 bases. The CDR3 spans 15 residues. The V gene end was trimmed by 5 bases and the J gene end by 10 bases; junction bases not matched to a gene: 12. Germline V gene sequence: CDR1 PRHDT, CDR2 FYEKMQ (reference sequence).